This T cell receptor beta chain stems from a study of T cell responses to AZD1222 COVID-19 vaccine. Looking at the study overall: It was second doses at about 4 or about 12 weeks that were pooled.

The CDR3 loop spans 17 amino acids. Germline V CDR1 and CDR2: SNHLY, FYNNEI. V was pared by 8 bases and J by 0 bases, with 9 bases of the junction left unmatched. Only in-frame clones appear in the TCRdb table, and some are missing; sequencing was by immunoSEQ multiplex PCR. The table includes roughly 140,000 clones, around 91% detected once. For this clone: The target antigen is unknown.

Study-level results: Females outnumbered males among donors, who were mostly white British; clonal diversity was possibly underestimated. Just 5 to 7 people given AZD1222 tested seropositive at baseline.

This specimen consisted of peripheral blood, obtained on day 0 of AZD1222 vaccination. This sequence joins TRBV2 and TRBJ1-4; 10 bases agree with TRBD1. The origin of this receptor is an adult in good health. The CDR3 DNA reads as TGTGCCAGCGGCTCGTGGGGGACAGGGGCAACTAATGAAAAACTGTTTTTT. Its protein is CASGSWGTGATNEKLFF.